This paragraph reports one TCR beta chain. This record comes from a study of technical replicates of blood from several donors. The method was immunoSEQ multiplex PCR; TCRdb's version includes in-frame clones alone and lacks a portion of them. This table holds 75,000 to 100,000 clones, approximately 94% found once. This receptor was identified in a human donor in good health. Source material: T cells isolated from PBMCs.

In nucleotides, the CDR3 is TGTGCCAGCAGCCCCCCACCAGGGGAGAACACTGAAGCTTTCTTT. Its translation is CASSPPPGENTEAFF. V gene TRBV5-4 combines with J gene TRBJ1-1; tentatively, D is TRBD1 (6 bases). Per germline, CDR1 SGHNT and CDR2 YYREEE (reference sequence). Trimming removed 4 bases from V and 1 base from J, with 14 bases in between. The CDR3 contains 15 residues. The full variable domain, rest sourced from reference TRBV5-4 and TRBJ1-1, is ETGVTQSPTHLIKTRGQQVTLRCSSQSGHNTVSWYQQALGQGPQFIFQYYREEENGRGNFPPRFSGLQFPNYSSELNVNALELDDSALYLCASSPPPGENTEAFFGQGTRLTVV.